These 32 T cell receptor beta chains came from one sample sequenced in a study of blood T cell repertoires in COVID-19. Some clones are missing from TCRdb's copy, which holds only in-frame ones; the method was immunoSEQ multiplex PCR. This table has 60,000 or so clones, approximately 80% appearing once. Specimen: peripheral blood. Source of these receptors: a man aged 25-40 years with COVID-19, enrolled during active disease.

In DNA, the CDR3 is TGTGCCAGCTCACCAAACCCCAGGGGCACAGATACGCAGTATTTT. Its translation: CASSPNPRGTDTQYF. The chain couples TRBV18 to TRBJ2-3; D might be TRBD1 (5 bases). The CDR3 has 15 amino acids. With 2 bases removed from V and 1 base from J, the gap between germline ends came to 10 bases. CDR1 KGHSH and CDR2 LQKENI come from the germline V gene.

V is TRBV9 and J is TRBJ1-2; TRBD1 matches 7 bases. This CDR3 has 13 residues. The germline V gene encodes CDR1 SGDLS and CDR2 YYNGEE. The trim removed 0 bases at V and 8 bases at J, leaving 4 bases unmatched. The CDR3 DNA reads TGTGCCAGCAGCGTAGGGGGACAGATGGGCTACACCTTC. It specifies CASSVGGQMGYTF.

This clone showed up just once. The chain combines TRBV5-5 with TRBJ2-7, with TRBD1 matching 8 bases. Germline values: CDR1 SGHKS, CDR2 YYEKEE (reference sequence). J was trimmed by 2 bases and V by 6 bases; bases with no gene match: 7. There are 14 residues in the CDR3. For the CDR3, the DNA is TGTGCCAGCACCCCGGACAGGGTTACCTACGAGCAGTACTTC. Translation gives CASTPDRVTYEQYF.

The chain joins TRBV4-1 to TRBJ1-6; TRBD1 is a possible D gene (6 bases). The CDR3 runs 19 residues. The germline V and J ends were trimmed by 0 bases and 2 bases, with 17 bases remaining between them. Per germline, CDR1 MGHRA and CDR2 YSYEKL. The CDR3 spells CASSQDLRQVFTYNSPLHF. The CDR3 DNA reads TGCGCCAGCAGCCAAGATTTGAGACAGGTTTTTACCTATAATTCACCCCTCCACTTT.

This chain connects TRBV18 to TRBJ1-6; D call uncertain. Germline V CDR1 and CDR2: KGHSH, LQKENI. This CDR3 has 15 residues. Trimming took off 3 bases at V and 7 bases at J, with 13 bases between the two ends. CDR3: CASSPSFTRNSPLHF. CDR3 coding DNA: TGTGCCAGCTCACCCTCGTTTACCCGGAATTCACCCCTCCACTTT. The variable domain in full, completed from reference TRBV18 and TRBJ1-6, reads NAGVMQNPRHLVRRRGQEARLRCSPMKGHSHVYWYRQLPEEGLKFMVYLQKENIIDESGMPKERFSAEFPKEGPSILRIQQVVRGDSAAYFCASSPSFTRNSPLHFGNGTRLTVT.

The rearrangement uses TRBV3-1 (or the pseudogene TRBV3-2) and TRBJ2-3; 8 bases map to TRBD2. Germline V gene data show CDR1 as LGHDT and CDR2 as YNNKEL (reference sequence). The V segment lost 1 base and the J segment 2 bases; nucleotides outside the gene matches: 8. CDR3 size: 17 residues. The CDR3 reads CASSQVPGLGNTDTQYF. Here the CDR3 DNA reads TGTGCCAGCAGCCAAGTCCCGGGACTAGGAAACACAGATACGCAGTATTTT.

The sample holds one count of this clone. This chain uses TRBV21-1 with TRBJ2-7; the D segment call TRBD1 is taken from the table without a DNA check. TRBV21-1 has pseudogene status. The length of the CDR3 is 13 residues. CDR3 loop: CASSITGAIEQYF. CDR3 bases: TGTGCCAGCAGCATCACAGGGGCGATCGAGCAGTACTTC.

This chain links TRBV18 with TRBJ2-2; a possible D gene is TRBD1 (7 bases). With 6 bases removed from V and 5 bases from J, the gap between germline ends came to 16 bases. The CDR3 has 15 residues. Germline V gives CDR1 KGHSH, CDR2 LQKENI. CDR3 nucleotide sequence: TGTGCCAGCTCGTCTATGGGGGGACAGACCGGGGAGCTGTTTTTT. It specifies CASSSMGGQTGELFF.

J is TRBJ1-6 and V is TRBV27, with 11 positions matching TRBD1. V lost 4 bases and J lost 13; bases outside the gene matches: 6. The CDR3 consists of 14 residues. Germline V gene lookup returns CDR1 MNHEY and CDR2 SMNVEV (reference sequence). The CDR3 DNA reads TGTGCCAGCAGTTCCGGGACAGGGGGGCCGCCCCTCCACTTT. Residues: CASSSGTGGPPLHF.

This clone has just one count. The rearrangement links TRBV6-5 to TRBJ1-1; D gene ambiguous. The V end lost 5 bases, the J end lost 6 bases, and 7 bases lay between the germline ends. The CDR3 is made up of 11 amino acids. CDR1 and CDR2 (germline): MNHEY, SVGAGI. Here the CDR3 DNA reads TGTGCCAGCAGTACGAGGGCTGAAGCTTTCTTT. Translating gives CASSTRAEAFF.

V and J are TRBV6-2 or TRBV6-3 and TRBJ2-6, with unresolved D. The germline V gene encodes CDR1 MNHEY and CDR2 SVGEGT. The CDR3 runs to 14 residues. The germline V and J ends were trimmed by 4 bases and 4 bases, with 8 bases remaining between them. The CDR3 DNA reads as TGTGCCAGCAGTTCGGGTGGCGGGGCCAACGTCCTGACTTTC. It yields the protein CASSSGGGANVLTF.

The chain has TRBV10-2 and TRBJ1-4; possibly TRBD1 for D (6 bases). Trimming removed 6 bases from V and 4 bases from J, with 12 bases in between. The CDR3 is 14 residues long. Germline CDR1 and CDR2: WSHSY and SAAADI. CDR3 in amino acids: CASRPGHGNEKLFF. Written as DNA, the CDR3 is TGCGCCAGCAGGCCGGGACACGGTAATGAAAAACTGTTTTTT.

This rearrangement joins TRBV7-3 to TRBJ2-1, with D perhaps matching TRBD2 (7 bases). The CDR3 runs to 17 residues. V lost 2 bases and J lost 7, with 21 bases in between. Germline CDR1 is SGHTA and CDR2 is FQGTGA. The CDR3 DNA reads as TGTGCCAGCAGCTTAGGTCTAGGGGGAGGGCCTTGGAATGAGCAGTTCTTC. It yields the protein CASSLGLGGGPWNEQFF.

This clone was found once. The V gene is TRBV9, the J gene TRBJ2-5, with TRBD2 identical over 8 bases. This CDR3 is 14 amino acids long. V lost 3 bases to trimming and J lost 7 bases; unmatched junction nucleotides: 8. The V gene's germline CDR1 is SGDLS and CDR2 YYNGEE. Written as DNA, the CDR3 is TGTGCCAGCAGCGGAAGCGGGGCGGGGGGGACCCAGTACTTC. As protein: CASSGSGAGGTQYF.

The V gene is TRBV27, the J gene TRBJ1-4; D unresolved. This CDR3 is built from 15 residues. Trimming left V 6 bases short and J 6 bases short, with 17 bases between. Germline CDR1 is MNHEY and CDR2 is SMNVEV (reference sequence). The CDR3 DNA sequence: TGTGCCAGCAGACAGACCCAAGTGATGGATGAAAAACTGTTTTTT. It yields the protein CASRQTQVMDEKLFF.

This chain joins TRBV18 and TRBJ2-5; D is unclear. Germline CDR1 is KGHSH and CDR2 is LQKENI. The CDR3 covers 13 residues. Trimming removed 3 bases at V and 1 base at J, with 6 bases between. Written as DNA, the CDR3 is TGTGCCAGCTCACCGATTAGCCAAGAGACCCAGTACTTC. It is translated as CASSPISQETQYF.

The V and J genes are TRBV20-1 and TRBJ2-7; D not certain. Germline CDR1 is DFQATT and CDR2 is SNEGSKA (reference sequence). Trimming left V 3 bases short and J 3 bases short, with 6 bases between. The CDR3 spans 11 residues. The CDR3 DNA reads as TGCAGTGCTAGTCGCAGCTACGAGCAGTACTTC. Its protein is CSASRSYEQYF.

The chain joins TRBV2 to TRBJ2-2; 7 bases are shared with TRBD2. Germline V gene data show CDR1 as SNHLY and CDR2 as FYNNEI. The CDR3 runs to 13 residues. Losses at the gene ends were 5 bases for V and 6 bases for J; bases not matched to a gene: 3. CDR3 amino acids: CASSRGEAGELFF. The CDR3 DNA reads TGTGCCAGCAGTCGGGGGGAGGCCGGGGAGCTGTTTTTT.

V usage is TRBV5-4 and J usage is TRBJ1-5; a weak D match, TRBD1 (5 bases). Germline V CDR1 and CDR2: SGHNT, YYREEE (reference sequence). V lost 5 bases and J lost 7, with 13 bases in between. This CDR3 spans 13 amino acids. The chain's CDR3 is CASSLQGGQPQHF. The DNA for the CDR3 is TGTGCCAGCAGTCTTCAGGGTGGCCAGCCCCAGCATTTT.

The rearrangement uses TRBV5-8 and TRBJ1-1, with D possibly being TRBD1 (5 bases). The CDR3 is made up of 14 amino acids. The germline V and J ends were trimmed by 4 bases and 1 base, with 11 bases remaining between them. The germline gives CDR1 SGHTS, CDR2 YDEGEE. The CDR3 here is CASSGWQGNTEAFF. Written as DNA, the CDR3 is TGTGCCAGCAGCGGGTGGCAGGGGAACACTGAAGCTTTCTTT.

The chain couples TRBV6-5 to TRBJ1-1, with 7 bases lining up with TRBD1. The CDR3 covers 15 residues. V trimming: 6 bases; J trimming: 0 bases; junction bases outside the gene matches: 7. Germline V gene lookup returns CDR1 MNHEY and CDR2 SVGAGI. The CDR3 sequence: CASRPETGMNTEAFF. The DNA of the CDR3 is TGTGCCAGCAGACCTGAGACAGGGATGAACACTGAAGCTTTCTTT.

The chain joins TRBV29-1 to TRBJ2-7; 13 bases are shared with TRBD2. The CDR3 runs 13 residues. V trimming: 4 bases; J trimming: 3 bases; junction bases outside the gene matches: 0. Looked up from germline, CDR1 is SQVTM and CDR2 is ANQGSEA. The CDR3 DNA reads as TGCAGCGTTGGACTAGCGGGAGGCTACGAGCAGTACTTC. Translating it yields CSVGLAGGYEQYF.

V gene TRBV15 combines with J gene TRBJ2-1, with D possibly TRBD2 on 5 matching bases. The ends were cut back, 6 bases at V and 9 bases at J, with 12 bases in the middle. The germline V gene has CDR1 LNHNV and CDR2 YYDKDF (reference sequence). This CDR3 is built from 12 residues. CDR3 region: CATRAGSGEQFF. The CDR3 nucleotides are TGTGCCACCAGAGCTGGCAGCGGTGAGCAGTTCTTC.

The rearrangement links TRBV28 to TRBJ1-1; 9 nucleotides match TRBD1. CDR1 and CDR2 (germline): MDHEN, SYDVKM. This CDR3 is built from 12 residues. Unmatched junction bases numbered 3, after V lost 6 bases and J lost 7 bases. The CDR3 DNA is TGTGCCAGCAGACAGGGGGCGGTTGAAGCTTTCTTT. It codes for CASRQGAVEAFF.

The CDR3 nucleotides are TGCAGCGTGTTTAGCGACAAGAATGAGCAGTTCTTC. Amino acids: CSVFSDKNEQFF. This chain connects TRBV29-1 to TRBJ2-1, with D perhaps TRBD2 (5 bases). Per the germline V gene, CDR1 is SQVTM and CDR2 is ANQGSEA. Trimming stripped 6 bases from V and 7 bases from J, with 13 bases between. The CDR3 sequence is 12 residues long.

This clone occurred once. The chain is built from TRBV10-1 and TRBJ1-4, with D unclear. The germline V gene encodes CDR1 WNHNN and CDR2 SYGVQD (reference sequence). The V end lost 4 bases, the J end lost 8 bases, and 8 bases lay between the germline ends. CDR3 length: 12 residues. CDR3 loop: CASSAGSEKLFF. The CDR3, as DNA: TGCGCCAGCAGTGCGGGGTCGGAAAAACTGTTTTTT.

The chain couples TRBV29-1 to TRBJ2-3, with TRBD2 as a possible D gene (6 bases). V was trimmed by 5 bases and J by 0 bases, leaving 18 bases between them. Germline CDR1 and CDR2: SQVTM and ANQGSEA. The length of the CDR3 is 16 residues. CDR3 nucleotides: TGCAGCGTTCTTAGTGCTCCTAGCGTTAGCACAGATACGCAGTATTTT. Residues: CSVLSAPSVSTDTQYF.

CDR3 amino acids: CASSSTGGSYNEQFF. CDR3 coding DNA: TGTGCCAGCAGCTCCACAGGGGGCTCCTACAATGAGCAGTTCTTC. The V and J genes are TRBV9 and TRBJ2-1; TRBD1 matches 8 bases. V lost 4 bases to trimming and J lost 0 bases; unmatched junction nucleotides: 3. The length of the CDR3 is 15 residues. The germline V gene encodes CDR1 SGDLS and CDR2 YYNGEE.

V and J are TRBV6-4 and TRBJ2-1, with D perhaps matching TRBD2 (6 bases). The CDR3 has 14 amino acids. Germline values: CDR1 MRHNA, CDR2 SNTAGT. V lost 3 bases and J lost 10, with 16 bases in between. The CDR3: CASSEAPGEGEQFF. CDR3 coding DNA: TGTGCCAGCAGTGAGGCACCGGGGGAAGGGGAGCAGTTCTTC.

The V gene is TRBV29-1, the J gene TRBJ2-5; TRBD1 is a possible D gene (5 bases). Germline assignment: CDR1 SQVTM and CDR2 ANQGSEA. The CDR3 runs to 12 residues. The V end lost 2 bases, the J end lost 4 bases, and 8 bases lay between the germline ends. CDR3 protein: CSVERQGETQYF. CDR3 nucleotides: TGCAGCGTTGAACGCCAGGGAGAGACCCAGTACTTC.

The chain carries TRBV7-3 and TRBJ1-1; TRBD1 agrees at 8 bases. The CDR3 runs 13 residues. Germline trimming cut 4 bases from V and 8 bases from J; bases unmatched to any gene: 6. Germline V gives CDR1 SGHTA, CDR2 FQGTGA. CDR3 loop: CASSSTRDREAFF. The CDR3 DNA sequence: TGTGCCAGCAGCTCGACCAGGGACAGGGAAGCTTTCTTT.

The gene calls are TRBV29-1 and TRBJ2-7, with D tentatively TRBD2 (6 bases). The germline V gene has CDR1 SQVTM and CDR2 ANQGSEA. The CDR3 contains 13 residues. V dropped 6 bases and J dropped 2 bases, with 14 bases sitting between them. CDR3 in amino acids: CSVGRRLAYEQYF. As DNA, the CDR3 is TGCAGCGTCGGACGGAGACTAGCCTACGAGCAGTACTTC.